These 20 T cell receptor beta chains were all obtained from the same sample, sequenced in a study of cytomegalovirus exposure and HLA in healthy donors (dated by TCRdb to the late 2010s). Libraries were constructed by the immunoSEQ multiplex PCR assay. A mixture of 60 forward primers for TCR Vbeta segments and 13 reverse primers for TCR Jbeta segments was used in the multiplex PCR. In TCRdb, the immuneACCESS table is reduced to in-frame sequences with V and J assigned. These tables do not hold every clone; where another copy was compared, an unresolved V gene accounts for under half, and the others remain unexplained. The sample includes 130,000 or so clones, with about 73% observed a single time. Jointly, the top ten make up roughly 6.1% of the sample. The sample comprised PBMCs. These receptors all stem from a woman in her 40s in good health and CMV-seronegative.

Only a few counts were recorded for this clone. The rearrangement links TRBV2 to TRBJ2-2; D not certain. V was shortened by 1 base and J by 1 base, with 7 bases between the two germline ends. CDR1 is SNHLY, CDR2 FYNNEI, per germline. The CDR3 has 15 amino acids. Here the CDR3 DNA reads TGTGCCAGCAGTGAAGGACATCAGAACACCGGGGAGCTGTTTTTT. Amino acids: CASSEGHQNTGELFF.

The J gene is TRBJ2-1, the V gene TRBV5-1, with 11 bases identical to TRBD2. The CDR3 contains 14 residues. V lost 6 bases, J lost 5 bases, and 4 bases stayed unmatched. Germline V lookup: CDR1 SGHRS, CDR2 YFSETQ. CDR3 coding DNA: TGCGCCAGCAAGCCGGGACTAGCGGACAATGAGCAGTTCTTC. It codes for CASKPGLADNEQFF.

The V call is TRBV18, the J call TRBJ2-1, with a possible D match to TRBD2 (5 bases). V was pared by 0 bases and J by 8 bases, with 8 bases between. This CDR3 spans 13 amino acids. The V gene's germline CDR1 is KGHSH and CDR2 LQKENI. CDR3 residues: CASSPPAGDEQFF. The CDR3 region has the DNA TGTGCCAGCTCACCACCCGCCGGGGATGAGCAGTTCTTC. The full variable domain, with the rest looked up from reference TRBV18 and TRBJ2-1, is NAGVMQNPRHLVRRRGQEARLRCSPMKGHSHVYWYRQLPEEGLKFMVYLQKENIIDESGMPKERFSAEFPKEGPSILRIQQVVRGDSAAYFCASSPPAGDEQFFGPGTRLTVL.

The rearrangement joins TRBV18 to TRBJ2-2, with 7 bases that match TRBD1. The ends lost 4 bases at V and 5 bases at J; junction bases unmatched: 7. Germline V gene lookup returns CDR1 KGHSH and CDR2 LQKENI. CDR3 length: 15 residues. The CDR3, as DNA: TGTGCCAGCTCACGCCCCGGGACAGCTACCGGGGAGCTGTTTTTT. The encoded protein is CASSRPGTATGELFF.

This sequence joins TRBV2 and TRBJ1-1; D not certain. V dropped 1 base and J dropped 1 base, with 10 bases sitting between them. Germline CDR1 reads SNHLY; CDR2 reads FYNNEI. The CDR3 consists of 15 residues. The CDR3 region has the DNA TGTGCCAGCAGTGAAGAGCGGGCTGGGAACACTGAAGCTTTCTTT. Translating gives CASSEERAGNTEAFF.

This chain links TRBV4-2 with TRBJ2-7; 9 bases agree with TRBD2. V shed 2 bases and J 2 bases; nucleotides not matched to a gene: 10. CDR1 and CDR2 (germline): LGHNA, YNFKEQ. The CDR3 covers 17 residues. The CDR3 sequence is CASSQRAGTSMTYEQYF. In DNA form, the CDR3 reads TGTGCCAGCAGCCAAAGGGCTGGGACTAGCATGACCTACGAGCAGTACTTC.

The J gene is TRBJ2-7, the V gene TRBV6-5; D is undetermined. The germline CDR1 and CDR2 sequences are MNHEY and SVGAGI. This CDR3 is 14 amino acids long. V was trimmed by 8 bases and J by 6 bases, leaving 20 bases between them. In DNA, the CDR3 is TGTGCCAGCCGAAATTTGGGCGCTGTCCGCGAGCAGTACTTC. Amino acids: CASRNLGAVREQYF.

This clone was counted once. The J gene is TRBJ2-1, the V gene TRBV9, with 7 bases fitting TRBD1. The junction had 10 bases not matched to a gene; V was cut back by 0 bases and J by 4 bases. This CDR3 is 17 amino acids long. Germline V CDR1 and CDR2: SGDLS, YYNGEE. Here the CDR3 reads CASSVDSRTGFYNEQFF. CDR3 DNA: TGTGCCAGCAGCGTAGATAGTAGGACAGGATTTTACAATGAGCAGTTCTTC.

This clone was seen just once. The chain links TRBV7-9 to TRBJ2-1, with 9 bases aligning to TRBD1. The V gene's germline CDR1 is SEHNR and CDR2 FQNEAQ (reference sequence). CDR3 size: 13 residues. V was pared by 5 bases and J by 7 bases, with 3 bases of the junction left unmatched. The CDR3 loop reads CASSLDRGNEQFF. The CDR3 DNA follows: TGTGCCAGCAGCCTAGACAGGGGGAATGAGCAGTTCTTC.

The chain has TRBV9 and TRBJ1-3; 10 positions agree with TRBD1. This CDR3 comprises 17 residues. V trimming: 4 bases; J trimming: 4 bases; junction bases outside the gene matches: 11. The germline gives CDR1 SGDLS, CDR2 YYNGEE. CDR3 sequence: CASSTRLGTGAGNTIYF. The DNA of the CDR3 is TGTGCCAGCAGCACCCGGTTGGGGACAGGGGCCGGAAACACCATATATTTT. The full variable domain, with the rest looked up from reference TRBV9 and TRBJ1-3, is DSGVTQTPKHLITATGQRVTLRCSPRSGDLSVYWYQQSLDQGLQFLIQYYNGEERAKGNILERFSAQQFPDLHSELNLSSLELGDSALYFCASSTRLGTGAGNTIYFGEGSWLTVV.

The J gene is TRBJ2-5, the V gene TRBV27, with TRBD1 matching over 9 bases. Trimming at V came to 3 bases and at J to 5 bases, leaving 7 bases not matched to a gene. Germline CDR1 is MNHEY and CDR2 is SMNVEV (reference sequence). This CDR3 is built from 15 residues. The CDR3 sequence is CASSLRDREWETQYF. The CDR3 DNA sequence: TGTGCCAGCAGTTTGCGGGACAGGGAGTGGGAGACCCAGTACTTC.

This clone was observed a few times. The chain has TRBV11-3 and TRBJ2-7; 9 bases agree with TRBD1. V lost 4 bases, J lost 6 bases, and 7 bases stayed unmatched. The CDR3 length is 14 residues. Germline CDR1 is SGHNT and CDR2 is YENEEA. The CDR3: CASSSSGTGLEQYF. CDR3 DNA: TGTGCCAGCAGCTCCTCCGGGACAGGGCTCGAGCAGTACTTC.

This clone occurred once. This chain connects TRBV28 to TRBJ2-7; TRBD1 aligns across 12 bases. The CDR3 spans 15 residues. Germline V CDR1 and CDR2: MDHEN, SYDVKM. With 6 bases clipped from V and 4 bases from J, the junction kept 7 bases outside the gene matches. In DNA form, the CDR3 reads TGTGCCAGCAGGGGAGGGACAGGGGGCCCGTACGAGCAGTACTTC. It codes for CASRGGTGGPYEQYF. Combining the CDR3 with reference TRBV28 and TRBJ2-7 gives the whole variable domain DVKVTQSSRYLVKRTGEKVFLECVQDMDHENMFWYRQDPGLGLRLIYFSYDVKMKEKGDIPEGYSVSREKKERFSLILESASTNQTSMYLCASRGGTGGPYEQYFGPGTRLTVT.

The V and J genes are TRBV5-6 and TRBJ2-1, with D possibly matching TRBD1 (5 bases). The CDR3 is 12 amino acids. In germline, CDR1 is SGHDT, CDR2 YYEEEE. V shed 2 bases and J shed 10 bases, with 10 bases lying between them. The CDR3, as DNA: TGTGCCAGCAGCTTTCAGGGATTCGAGCAGTTCTTC. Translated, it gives CASSFQGFEQFF.

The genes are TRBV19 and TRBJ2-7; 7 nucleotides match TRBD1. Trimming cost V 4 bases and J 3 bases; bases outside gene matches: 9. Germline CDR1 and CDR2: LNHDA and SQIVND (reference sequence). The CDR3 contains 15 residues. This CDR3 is CASSSHRGADYEQYF. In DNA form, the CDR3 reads TGTGCCAGTAGTAGCCACAGGGGAGCAGACTACGAGCAGTACTTC. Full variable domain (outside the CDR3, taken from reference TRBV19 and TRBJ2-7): DGGITQSPKYLFRKEGQNVTLSCEQNLNHDAMYWYRQDPGQGLRLIYYSQIVNDFQKGDIAEGYSVSREKKESFPLTVTSAQKNPTAFYLCASSSHRGADYEQYFGPGTRLTVT.

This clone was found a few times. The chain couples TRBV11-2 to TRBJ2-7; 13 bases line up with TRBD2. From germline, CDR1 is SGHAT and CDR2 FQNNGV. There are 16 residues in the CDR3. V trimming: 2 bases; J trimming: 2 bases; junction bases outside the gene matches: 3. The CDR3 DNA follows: TGTGCCAGCAGCTTAACTAGCGGGAGGGGAACCTACGAGCAGTACTTC. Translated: CASSLTSGRGTYEQYF.

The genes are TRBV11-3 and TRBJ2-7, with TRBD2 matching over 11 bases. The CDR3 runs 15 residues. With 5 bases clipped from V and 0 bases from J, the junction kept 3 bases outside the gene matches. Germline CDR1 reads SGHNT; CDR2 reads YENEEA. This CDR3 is CASSPGLADSYEQYF. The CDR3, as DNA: TGTGCCAGCAGCCCGGGACTAGCGGACTCCTACGAGCAGTACTTC.

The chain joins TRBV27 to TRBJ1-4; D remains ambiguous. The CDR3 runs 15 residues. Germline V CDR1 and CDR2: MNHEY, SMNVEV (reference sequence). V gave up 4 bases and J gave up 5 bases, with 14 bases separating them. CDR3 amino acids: CASSSVSAGNEKLFF. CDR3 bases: TGTGCCAGCAGTTCCGTATCGGCGGGGAATGAAAAACTGTTTTTT.

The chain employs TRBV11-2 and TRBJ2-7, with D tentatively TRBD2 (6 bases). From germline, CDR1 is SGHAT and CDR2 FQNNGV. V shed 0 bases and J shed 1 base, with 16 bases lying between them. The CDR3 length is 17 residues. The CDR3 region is CASSLDLFSGPSYEQYF. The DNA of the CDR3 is TGTGCCAGCAGCTTAGACCTCTTTAGCGGTCCATCCTACGAGCAGTACTTC.

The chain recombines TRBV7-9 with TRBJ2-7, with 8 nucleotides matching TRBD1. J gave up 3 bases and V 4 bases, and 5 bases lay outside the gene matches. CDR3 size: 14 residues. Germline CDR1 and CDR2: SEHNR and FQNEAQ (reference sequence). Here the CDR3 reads CASSSGQVVYEQYF. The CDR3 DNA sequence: TGTGCCAGCAGCTCGGGACAGGTCGTCTACGAGCAGTACTTC.